This T cell receptor beta chain is drawn from a study of T cell responses to AZD1222 COVID-19 vaccine. This clone has just one count. As yet, its antigen is unknown. Germline CDR1 reads SGHTA; CDR2 reads FQGNSA. CDR3 size: 16 residues. Trimming took 2 bases from V and 4 from J; bases not matched to a gene: 3. Findings of the study overall: Nearly half of spike-specific TCRs reportedly target unmutated variant regions. Donors were mostly white British, more females; clonal diversity possibly underestimated.

The table came from immunoSEQ multiplex PCR; TCRdb's copy has only in-frame clones and leaves some out. The data hold about 120,000 clones, with 80% to 95% observed a single time. The V gene is TRBV7-2, the J gene TRBJ2-1; 12 bases are a match to TRBD2. Sequences were derived from peripheral blood, sampled on day 0 of AZD1222 vaccination. This TCR derives from an adult in good health. As DNA, the CDR3 is TGTGCCAGCAGCTTAACTAGCGGGGGGCCGTACAATGAGCAGTTCTTC. As protein: CASSLTSGGPYNEQFF.